This T cell receptor (beta chain) is drawn from a study of T-cell reconstitution after alpha-beta-depleted transplantation in children. This clonotype was seen a handful of times. A library of TCRbeta sequences, prepared with unique molecular identifiers, was generated. Via MiXCR, TCRdb re-called the PCR reads, giving one row per CDR3 protein. This sample carries around 410,000 distinct CDR3 sequences, about a tenth of them seen once, and the ten largest clones take approximately 5%. Germline trimming cut 3 bases from V and 6 bases from J; bases unmatched to any gene: 10. There are 15 residues in the CDR3. Per the germline V gene, CDR1 is DFQATT and CDR2 is SNEGSKA (reference sequence).

The V call is TRBV20-1, the J call TRBJ1-5; 8 bases match TRBD1. The receptor's source is a human donor who donated a stem cell graft to a child with acute myeloid leukemia. The sequencing here drew on PBMCs from the stem cell graft donor, taken from the stem cell graft. Here the CDR3 DNA reads TGCAGTGCTAGTTCCGGGACAGGAAAGCTTCAGCCCCAGCATTTT. It encodes CSASSGTGKLQPQHF.